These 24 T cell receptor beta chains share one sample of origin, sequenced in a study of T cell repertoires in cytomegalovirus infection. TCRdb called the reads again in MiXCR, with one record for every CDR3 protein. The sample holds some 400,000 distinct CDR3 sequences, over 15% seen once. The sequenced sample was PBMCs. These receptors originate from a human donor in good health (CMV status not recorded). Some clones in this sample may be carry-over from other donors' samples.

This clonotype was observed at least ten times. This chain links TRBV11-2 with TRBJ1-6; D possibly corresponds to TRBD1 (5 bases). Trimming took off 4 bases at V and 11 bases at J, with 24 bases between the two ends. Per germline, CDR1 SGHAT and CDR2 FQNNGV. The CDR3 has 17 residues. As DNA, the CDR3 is TGTGCCAGCAGCTACCCGCCCAGGGTCTCCGGAATCCCACCCCTCCACTTT. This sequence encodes CASSYPPRVSGIPPLHF.

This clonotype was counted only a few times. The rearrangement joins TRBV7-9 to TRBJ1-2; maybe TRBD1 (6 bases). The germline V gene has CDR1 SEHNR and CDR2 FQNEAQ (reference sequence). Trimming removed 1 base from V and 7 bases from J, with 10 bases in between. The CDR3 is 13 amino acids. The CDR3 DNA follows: TGTGCCAGCAGCTTAGGGACAGCAATTGGCTACACCTTC. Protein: CASSLGTAIGYTF.

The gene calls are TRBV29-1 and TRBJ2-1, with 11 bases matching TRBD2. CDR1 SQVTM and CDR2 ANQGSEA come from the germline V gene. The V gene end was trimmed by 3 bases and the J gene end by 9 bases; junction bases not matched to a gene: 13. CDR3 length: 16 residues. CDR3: CSVEPVGTSGWSEQFF. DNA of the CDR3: TGCAGCGTTGAGCCGGTAGGGACTAGCGGATGGAGTGAGCAGTTCTTC.

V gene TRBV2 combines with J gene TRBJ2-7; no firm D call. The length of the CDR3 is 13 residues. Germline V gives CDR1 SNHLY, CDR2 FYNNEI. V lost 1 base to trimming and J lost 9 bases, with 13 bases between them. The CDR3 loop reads CASSEVAAGGQYF. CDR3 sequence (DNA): TGTGCCAGCAGTGAAGTGGCGGCAGGCGGGCAGTACTTC. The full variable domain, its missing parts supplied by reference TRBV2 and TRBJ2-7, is EPEVTQTPSHQVTQMGQEVILRCVPISNHLYFYWYRQILGQKVEFLVSFYNNEISEKSEIFDDQFSVERPDGSNFTLKIRSTKLEDSAMYFCASSEVAAGGQYFGPGTRLTVT.

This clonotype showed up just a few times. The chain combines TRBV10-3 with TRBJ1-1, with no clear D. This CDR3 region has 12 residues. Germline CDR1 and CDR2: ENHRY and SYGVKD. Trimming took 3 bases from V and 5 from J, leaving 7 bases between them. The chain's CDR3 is CAISDGRTEAFF. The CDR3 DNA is TGTGCCATCAGTGACGGGAGGACTGAAGCTTTCTTT.

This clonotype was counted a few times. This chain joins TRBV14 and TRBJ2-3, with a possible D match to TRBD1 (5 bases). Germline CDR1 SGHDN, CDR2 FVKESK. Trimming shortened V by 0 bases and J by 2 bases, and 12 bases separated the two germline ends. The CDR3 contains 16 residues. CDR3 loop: CASSQEDSPSTDTQYF. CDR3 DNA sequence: TGTGCCAGCAGCCAAGAAGACAGTCCTTCCACAGATACGCAGTATTTT.

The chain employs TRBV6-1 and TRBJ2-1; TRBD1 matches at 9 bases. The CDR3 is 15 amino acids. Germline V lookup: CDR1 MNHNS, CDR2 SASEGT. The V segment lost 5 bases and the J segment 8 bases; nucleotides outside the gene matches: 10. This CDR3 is CASSSRDRDFDEQFF. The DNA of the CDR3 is TGTGCCAGCAGTTCCCGGGACAGGGATTTTGATGAGCAGTTCTTC.

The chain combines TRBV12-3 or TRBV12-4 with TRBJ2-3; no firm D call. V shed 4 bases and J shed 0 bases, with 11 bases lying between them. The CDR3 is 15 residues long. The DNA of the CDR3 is TGTGCCAGCAGTTCCACGTTGTGGAGCACAGATACGCAGTATTTT. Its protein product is CASSSTLWSTDTQYF.

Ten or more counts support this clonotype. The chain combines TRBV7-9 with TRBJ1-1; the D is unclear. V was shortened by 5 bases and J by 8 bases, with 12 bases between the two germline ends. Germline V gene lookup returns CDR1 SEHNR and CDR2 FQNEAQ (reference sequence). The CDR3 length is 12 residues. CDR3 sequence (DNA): TGTGCCAGCAGCCCCGATTTGGGGGAAGCTTTCTTT. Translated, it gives CASSPDLGEAFF.

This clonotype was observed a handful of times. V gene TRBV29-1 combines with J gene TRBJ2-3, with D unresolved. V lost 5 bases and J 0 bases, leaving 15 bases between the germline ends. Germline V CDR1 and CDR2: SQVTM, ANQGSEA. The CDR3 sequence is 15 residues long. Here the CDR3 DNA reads TGCAGCGTTTTTGAGCGTGTTTATAGCACAGATACGCAGTATTTT. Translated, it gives CSVFERVYSTDTQYF.

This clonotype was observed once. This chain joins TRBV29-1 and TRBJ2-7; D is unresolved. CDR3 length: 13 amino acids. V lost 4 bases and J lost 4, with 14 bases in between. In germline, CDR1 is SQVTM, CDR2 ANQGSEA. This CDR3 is CSVVTPDRYEQYF. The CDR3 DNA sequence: TGCAGCGTTGTGACCCCGGACCGTTACGAGCAGTACTTC.

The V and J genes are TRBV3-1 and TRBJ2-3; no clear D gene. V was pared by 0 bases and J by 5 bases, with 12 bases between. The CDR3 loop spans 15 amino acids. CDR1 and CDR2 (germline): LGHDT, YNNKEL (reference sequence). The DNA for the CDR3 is TGTGCCAGCAGCCAAGATGAGGCAGAGCGAGATACGCAGTATTTT. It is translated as CASSQDEAERDTQYF.

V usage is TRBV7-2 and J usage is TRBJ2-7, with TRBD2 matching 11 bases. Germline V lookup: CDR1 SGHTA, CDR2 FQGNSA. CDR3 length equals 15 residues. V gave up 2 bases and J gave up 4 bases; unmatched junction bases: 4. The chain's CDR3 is CASSLLAGGQYEQYF. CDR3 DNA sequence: TGTGCCAGCAGCTTACTAGCGGGGGGCCAGTACGAGCAGTACTTC.

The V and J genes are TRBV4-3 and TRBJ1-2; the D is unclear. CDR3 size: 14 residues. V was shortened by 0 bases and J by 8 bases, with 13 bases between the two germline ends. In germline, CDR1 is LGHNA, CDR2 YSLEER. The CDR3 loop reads CASSQENRPRGYTF. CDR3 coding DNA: TGCGCCAGCAGCCAAGAGAACCGGCCCAGGGGCTACACCTTC.

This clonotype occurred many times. This chain's CDR3 is CASSPRVADYYEQYF. The CDR3 nucleotides read TGTGCCAGCAGCCCGCGAGTGGCTGACTACTACGAGCAGTACTTC. The chain carries TRBV7-2 and TRBJ2-7, with D possibly being TRBD2 (5 bases). CDR1 and CDR2 from the germline V gene are SGHTA and FQGNSA. The CDR3 spans 15 residues. V lost 5 bases, J lost 3 bases, and 17 bases lay in between.

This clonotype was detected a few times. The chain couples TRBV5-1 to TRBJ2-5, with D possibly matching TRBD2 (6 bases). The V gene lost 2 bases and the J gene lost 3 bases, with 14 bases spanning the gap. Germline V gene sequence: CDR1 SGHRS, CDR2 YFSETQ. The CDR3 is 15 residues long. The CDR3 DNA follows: TGCGCCAGCAGCTTAGCTCCTAGCGCCGAAGAGACCCAGTACTTC. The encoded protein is CASSLAPSAEETQYF.

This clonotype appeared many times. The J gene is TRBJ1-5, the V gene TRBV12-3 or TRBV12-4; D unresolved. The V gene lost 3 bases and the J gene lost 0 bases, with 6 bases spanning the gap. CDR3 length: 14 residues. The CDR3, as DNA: TGTGCCAGCAGTTTCATGGATAGCAATCAGCCCCAGCATTTT. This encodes CASSFMDSNQPQHF.

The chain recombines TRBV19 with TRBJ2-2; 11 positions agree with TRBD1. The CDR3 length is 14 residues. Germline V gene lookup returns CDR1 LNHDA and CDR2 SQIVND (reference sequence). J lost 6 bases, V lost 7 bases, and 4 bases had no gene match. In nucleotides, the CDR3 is TGTGCCAGTACCCCGGGACAGGGGGCCGGGGAGCTGTTTTTT. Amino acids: CASTPGQGAGELFF.

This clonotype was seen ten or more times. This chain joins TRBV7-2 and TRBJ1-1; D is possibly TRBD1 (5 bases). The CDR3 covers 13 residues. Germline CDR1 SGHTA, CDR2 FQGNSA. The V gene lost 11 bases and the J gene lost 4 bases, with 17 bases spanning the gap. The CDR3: CAGGAVVSTEAFF. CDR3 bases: TGTGCCGGGGGAGCGGTGGTTAGCACTGAAGCTTTCTTT.

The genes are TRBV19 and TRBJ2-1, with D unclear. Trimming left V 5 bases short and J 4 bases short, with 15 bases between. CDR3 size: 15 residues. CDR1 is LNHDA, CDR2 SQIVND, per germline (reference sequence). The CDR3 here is CASSQDPRGYNEQFF. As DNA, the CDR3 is TGTGCCAGTAGTCAGGACCCGAGAGGTTACAATGAGCAGTTCTTC.

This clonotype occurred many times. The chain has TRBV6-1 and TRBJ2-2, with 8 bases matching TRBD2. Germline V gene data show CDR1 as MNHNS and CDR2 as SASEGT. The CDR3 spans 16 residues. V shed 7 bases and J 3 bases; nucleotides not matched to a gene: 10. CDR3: CASNVFAGGDTGELFF. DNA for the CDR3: TGTGCCAGCAATGTATTTGCGGGAGGAGACACCGGGGAGCTGTTTTTT.

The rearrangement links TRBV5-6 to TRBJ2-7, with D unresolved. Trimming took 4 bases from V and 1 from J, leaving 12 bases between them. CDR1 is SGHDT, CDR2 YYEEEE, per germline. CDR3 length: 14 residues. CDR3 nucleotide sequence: TGTGCCAGCAGCCCATTACCACGTTCCTACGAGCAGTACTTC. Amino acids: CASSPLPRSYEQYF.

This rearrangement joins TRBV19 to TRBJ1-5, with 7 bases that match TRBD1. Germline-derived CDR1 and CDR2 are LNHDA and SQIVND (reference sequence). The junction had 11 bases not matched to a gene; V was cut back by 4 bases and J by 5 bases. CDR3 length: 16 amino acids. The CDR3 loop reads CASSTRLSRGDQPQHF. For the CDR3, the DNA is TGTGCCAGTAGTACAAGGCTGAGCAGGGGGGATCAGCCCCAGCATTTT. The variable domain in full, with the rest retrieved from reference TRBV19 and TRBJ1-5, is DGGITQSPKYLFRKEGQNVTLSCEQNLNHDAMYWYRQDPGQGLRLIYYSQIVNDFQKGDIAEGYSVSREKKESFPLTVTSAQKNPTAFYLCASSTRLSRGDQPQHFGDGTRLSIL.

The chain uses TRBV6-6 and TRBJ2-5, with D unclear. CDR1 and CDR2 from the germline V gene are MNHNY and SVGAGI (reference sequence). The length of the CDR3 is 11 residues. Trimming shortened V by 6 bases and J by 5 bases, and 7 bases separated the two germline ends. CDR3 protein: CASSVVETQYF. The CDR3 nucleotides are TGTGCCAGCAGCGTGGTGGAGACCCAGTACTTC.